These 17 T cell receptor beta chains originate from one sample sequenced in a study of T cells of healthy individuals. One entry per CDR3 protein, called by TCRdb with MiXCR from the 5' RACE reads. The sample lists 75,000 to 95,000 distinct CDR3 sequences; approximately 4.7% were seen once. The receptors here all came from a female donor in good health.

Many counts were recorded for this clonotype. CDR3 nucleotide sequence: TGTGCCACCAGTGATTTTGGGGCCTATGAGCAGTTCTTC. Translating it yields CATSDFGAYEQFF. The chain is built from TRBV24-1 and TRBJ2-1; tentatively, D is TRBD1 (5 bases). V gave up 1 base and J gave up 8 bases, with 8 bases separating them. CDR3 size: 13 residues. Looked up from germline, CDR1 is KGHDR and CDR2 is SFDVKD.

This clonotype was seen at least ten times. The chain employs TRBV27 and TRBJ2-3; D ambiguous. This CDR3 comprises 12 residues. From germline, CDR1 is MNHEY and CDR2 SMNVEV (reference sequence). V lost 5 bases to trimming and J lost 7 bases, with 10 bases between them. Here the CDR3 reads CASSPRKHTQYF. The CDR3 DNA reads TGTGCCAGCAGTCCCCGGAAACATACGCAGTATTTT.

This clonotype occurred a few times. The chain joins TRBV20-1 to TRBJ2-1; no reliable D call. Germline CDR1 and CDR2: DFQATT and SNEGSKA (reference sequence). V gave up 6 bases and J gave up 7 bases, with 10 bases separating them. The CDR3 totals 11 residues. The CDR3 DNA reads TGCAGTGCGTTTGGGATGAATGAGCAGTTCTTC. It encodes CSAFGMNEQFF.

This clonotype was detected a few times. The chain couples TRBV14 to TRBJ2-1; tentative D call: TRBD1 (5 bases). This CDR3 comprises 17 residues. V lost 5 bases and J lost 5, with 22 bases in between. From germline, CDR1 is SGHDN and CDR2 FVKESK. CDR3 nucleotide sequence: TGTGCCAGCAGCACCCGACAGAAATGGCCTTCCAACAATGAGCAGTTCTTC. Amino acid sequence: CASSTRQKWPSNNEQFF.

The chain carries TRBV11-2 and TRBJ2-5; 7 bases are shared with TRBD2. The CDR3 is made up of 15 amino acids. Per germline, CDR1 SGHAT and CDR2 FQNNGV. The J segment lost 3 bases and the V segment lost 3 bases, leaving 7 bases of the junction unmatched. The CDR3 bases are TGTGCCAGCAGCTTTTCCCTAGCGGATAAAGAGACCCAGTACTTC. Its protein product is CASSFSLADKETQYF.

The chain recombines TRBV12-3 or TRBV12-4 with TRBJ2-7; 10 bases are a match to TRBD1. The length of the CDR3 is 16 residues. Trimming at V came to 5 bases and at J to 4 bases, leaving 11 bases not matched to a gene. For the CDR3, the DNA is TGTGCCAGCAGTAAGACAGGGGGCGGTTTCCGTTACGAGCAGTACTTC. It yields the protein CASSKTGGGFRYEQYF.

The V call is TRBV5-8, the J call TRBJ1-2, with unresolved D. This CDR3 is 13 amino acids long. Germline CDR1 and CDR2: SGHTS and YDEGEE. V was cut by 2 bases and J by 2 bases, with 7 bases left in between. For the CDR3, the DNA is TGTGCCAGCAGCTTTGACGGGAACTATGGCTACACCTTC. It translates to CASSFDGNYGYTF.

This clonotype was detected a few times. In nucleotides, the CDR3 is TGTGCCAGCAGCTTAGTTCCAGGGGGCGAGCAGTACTTC. It yields the protein CASSLVPGGEQYF. The V gene is TRBV7-8, the J gene TRBJ2-7, with TRBD1 matching over 7 bases. CDR1 and CDR2 (germline): SGHVS, FQNEAQ. The CDR3 consists of 13 residues. The J segment lost 6 bases and the V segment lost 1 base, leaving 3 bases of the junction unmatched.

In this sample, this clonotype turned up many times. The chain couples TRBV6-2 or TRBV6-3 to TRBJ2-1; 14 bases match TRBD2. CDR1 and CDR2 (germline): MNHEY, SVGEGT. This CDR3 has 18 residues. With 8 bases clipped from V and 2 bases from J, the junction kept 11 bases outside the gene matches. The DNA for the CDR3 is TGTGCCAGCCATCCGACTAGCGGGAGGGCCCAACCCTACAATGAGCAGTTCTTC. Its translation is CASHPTSGRAQPYNEQFF.

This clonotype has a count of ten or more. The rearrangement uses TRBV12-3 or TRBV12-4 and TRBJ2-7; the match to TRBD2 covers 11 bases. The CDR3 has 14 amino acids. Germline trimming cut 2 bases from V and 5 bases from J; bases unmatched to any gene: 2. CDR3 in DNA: TGTGCCAGCAGTTTACTACTAGCGGGAGACGAGCAGTACTTC. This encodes CASSLLLAGDEQYF.

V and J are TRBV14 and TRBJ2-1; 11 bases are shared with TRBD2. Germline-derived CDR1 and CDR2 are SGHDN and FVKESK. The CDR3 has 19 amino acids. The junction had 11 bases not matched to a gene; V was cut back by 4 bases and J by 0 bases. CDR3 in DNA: TGTGCCAGCAGCCCGACGGGACTAGCGGCCCTGAGCTCCTACAATGAGCAGTTCTTC. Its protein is CASSPTGLAALSSYNEQFF.

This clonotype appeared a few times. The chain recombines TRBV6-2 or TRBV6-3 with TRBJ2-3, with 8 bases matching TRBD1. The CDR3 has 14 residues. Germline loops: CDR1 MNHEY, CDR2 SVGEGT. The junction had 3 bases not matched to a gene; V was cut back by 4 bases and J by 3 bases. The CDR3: CASSSQGETDTQYF. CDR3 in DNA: TGTGCCAGCAGTTCACAGGGGGAGACAGATACGCAGTATTTT.

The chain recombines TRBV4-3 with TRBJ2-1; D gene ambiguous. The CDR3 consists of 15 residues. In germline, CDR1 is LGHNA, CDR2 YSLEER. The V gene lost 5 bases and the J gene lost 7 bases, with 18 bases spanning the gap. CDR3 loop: CASSLGNGATNEQFF. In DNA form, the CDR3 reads TGCGCCAGCAGCTTAGGGAATGGTGCTACTAATGAGCAGTTCTTC.

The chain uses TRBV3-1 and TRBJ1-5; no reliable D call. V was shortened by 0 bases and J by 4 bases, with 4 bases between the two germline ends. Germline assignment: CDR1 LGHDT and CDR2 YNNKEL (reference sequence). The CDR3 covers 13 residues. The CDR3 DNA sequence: TGTGCCAGCAGCCAAGATGTGAATCAGCCCCAGCATTTT. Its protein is CASSQDVNQPQHF.

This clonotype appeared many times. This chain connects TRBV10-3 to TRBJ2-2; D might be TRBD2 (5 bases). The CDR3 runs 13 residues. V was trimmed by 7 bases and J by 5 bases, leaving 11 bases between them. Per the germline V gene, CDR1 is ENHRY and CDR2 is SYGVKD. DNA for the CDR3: TGTGCCATCAAAAAGGGAGCAACCGGGGAGCTGTTTTTT. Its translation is CAIKKGATGELFF.

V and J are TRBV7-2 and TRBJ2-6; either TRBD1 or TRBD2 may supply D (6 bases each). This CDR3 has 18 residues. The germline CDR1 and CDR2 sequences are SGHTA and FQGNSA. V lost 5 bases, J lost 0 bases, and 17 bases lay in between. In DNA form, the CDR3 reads TGTGCCAGCAGCGGGACAAGGAGGGTCGCCTCTGGGGCCAACGTCCTGACTTTC. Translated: CASSGTRRVASGANVLTF.

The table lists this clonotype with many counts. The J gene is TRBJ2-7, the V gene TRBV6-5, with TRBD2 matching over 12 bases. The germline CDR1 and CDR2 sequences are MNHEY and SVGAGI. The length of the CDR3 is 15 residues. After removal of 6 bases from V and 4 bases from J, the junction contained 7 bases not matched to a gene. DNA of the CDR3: TGTGCCAGCAGGGCGACTAGCGGGAGAATTTACGAGCAGTACTTC. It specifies CASRATSGRIYEQYF.